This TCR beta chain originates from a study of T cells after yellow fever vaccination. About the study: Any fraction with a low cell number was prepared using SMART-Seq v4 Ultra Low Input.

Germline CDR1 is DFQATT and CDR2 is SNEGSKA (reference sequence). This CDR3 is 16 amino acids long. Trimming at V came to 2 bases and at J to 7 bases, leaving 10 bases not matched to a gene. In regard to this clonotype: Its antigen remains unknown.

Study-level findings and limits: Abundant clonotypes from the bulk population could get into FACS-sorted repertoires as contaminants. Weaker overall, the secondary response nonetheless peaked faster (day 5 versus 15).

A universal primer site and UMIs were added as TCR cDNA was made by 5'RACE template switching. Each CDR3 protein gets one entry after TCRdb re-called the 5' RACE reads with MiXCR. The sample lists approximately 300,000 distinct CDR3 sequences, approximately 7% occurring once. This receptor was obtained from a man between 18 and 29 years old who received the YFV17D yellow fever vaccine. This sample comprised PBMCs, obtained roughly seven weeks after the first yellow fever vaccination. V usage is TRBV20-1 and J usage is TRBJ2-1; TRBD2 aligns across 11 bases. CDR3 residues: CSARSRLAGITNEQFF. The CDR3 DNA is TGCAGTGCTAGATCACGACTAGCGGGGATCACGAATGAGCAGTTCTTC.